These 19 T cell receptor beta chains came from one sample sequenced in a study of post-analysis software for immune sequencing data. General observations from the study: Patients showed TRBV5-6, TRBV5-1 and TRBV20-1 among 4 or 5 TRBV segments more frequent than in controls.

Each TCR beta cDNA library carried unique molecular identifiers. Via MiXCR, TCRdb re-called the PCR reads, giving one row per CDR3 protein. The data contain about 260,000 distinct CDR3 sequences, roughly a third of them singletons. Which antigens these TCRs recognize remains unknown. The sample comprised blood. The receptors come from a girl aged 5-17 years with multiple sclerosis.

The V gene is TRBV6-5, the J gene TRBJ2-7; TRBD1 matches 10 bases. The CDR3 has 13 amino acids. CDR1 and CDR2 (germline): MNHEY, SVGAGI. V was clipped by 8 bases and J by 2 bases; unmatched bases: 3. CDR3 sequence reads: CASEDRGAYEQYF. CDR3 DNA sequence: TGTGCCAGCGAGGACAGGGGGGCCTACGAGCAGTACTTC.

The chain's CDR3 is CATSAYSNQPQHF. The CDR3 DNA follows: TGTGCCACCAGCGCGTATAGCAATCAGCCCCAGCATTTT. The rearrangement joins TRBV24-1 to TRBJ1-5; no clear D. V lost 7 bases and J lost 0, with 6 bases in between. The CDR3 totals 13 residues. Per germline, CDR1 KGHDR and CDR2 SFDVKD.

The genes are TRBV6-5 and TRBJ1-2, with TRBD1 matching 7 bases. Germline V gives CDR1 MNHEY, CDR2 SVGAGI. The CDR3 runs to 15 residues. V dropped 4 bases and J dropped 4; count of bases not matched to a gene: 9. The CDR3: CASSSDRARGYGYTF. The DNA of the CDR3 is TGTGCCAGCAGTTCAGACAGGGCCCGGGGCTATGGCTACACCTTC.

This clonotype was recorded at least ten times. The J gene is TRBJ1-1, the V gene TRBV5-1; no firm D call. Trimming left V 4 bases short and J 0 bases short, with 13 bases between. The CDR3 totals 15 residues. Per germline, CDR1 SGHRS and CDR2 YFSETQ. The CDR3 loop reads CASSSGSQLNTEAFF. The CDR3, as DNA: TGCGCCAGCAGCAGCGGGTCGCAACTGAACACTGAAGCTTTCTTT.

V and J are TRBV12-3 or TRBV12-4 and TRBJ1-2; TRBD1 matches at 10 bases. There are 15 residues in the CDR3. V shed 5 bases and J 4 bases; nucleotides not matched to a gene: 7. The CDR3 sequence: CASSPGTGVAYGYTF. The CDR3 coding sequence is TGTGCCAGCAGTCCTGGGACAGGGGTAGCCTATGGCTACACCTTC.

This clonotype has only one observation. The V gene is TRBV12-3 or TRBV12-4, the J gene TRBJ2-3; D might be TRBD2 (5 bases). Between the trimmed V and J ends, which lost 5 bases and 10 bases, there was a span of 22 bases. The CDR3 consists of 15 residues. The CDR3 nucleotides are TGTGCCAGCAGTCAAACTAGAGGGAGAGCAGGTGCGCAGTATTTT. This encodes CASSQTRGRAGAQYF.

This clonotype was counted a few times. The chain employs TRBV3-1 and TRBJ1-3, with D unresolved. CDR3 length: 15 amino acids. V lost 2 bases to trimming and J lost 2 bases, with 10 bases between them. The germline gives CDR1 LGHDT, CDR2 YNNKEL (reference sequence). This CDR3 reads CASSQRGMPGNTIYF. The CDR3 coding sequence is TGTGCCAGCAGCCAACGTGGGATGCCTGGAAACACCATATATTTT.

This clonotype was seen many times. This chain links TRBV29-1 with TRBJ1-1; unclear D gene. V lost 4 bases and J 0 bases, leaving 12 bases between the germline ends. Germline V CDR1 and CDR2: SQVTM, ANQGSEA. The CDR3 covers 14 residues. The CDR3 is CSVVRVEMNTEAFF. DNA of the CDR3: TGCAGCGTTGTTCGGGTAGAAATGAACACTGAAGCTTTCTTT.

The sample holds many counts of this clonotype. This chain links TRBV7-9 with TRBJ2-1; 7 bases are shared with TRBD2. This CDR3 is built from 15 residues. Germline lookup yields CDR1 SEHNR and CDR2 FQNEAQ (reference sequence). V lost 5 bases, J lost 4 bases, and 8 bases stayed unmatched. The CDR3 loop reads CASSPRGSGYNEQFF. CDR3 nucleotide sequence: TGTGCCAGCAGCCCTCGGGGTAGCGGGTACAATGAGCAGTTCTTC.

The chain has TRBV10-3 and TRBJ1-1; D uncertain. The V end was cut by 2 bases, the J end by 0 bases, with 10 bases between. The germline gives CDR1 ENHRY, CDR2 SYGVKD. This CDR3 has 15 amino acids. CDR3 bases: TGTGCCATCAGTGAGAGCAGAGACATGAACACTGAAGCTTTCTTT. This encodes CAISESRDMNTEAFF.

This clonotype was seen many times. The rearrangement joins TRBV12-3 or TRBV12-4 to TRBJ2-1, with TRBD2 matching 11 bases. The CDR3 length is 14 residues. The trim removed 6 bases at V and 8 bases at J, leaving 6 bases unmatched. This CDR3 reads CASRLAGASDEQFF. In DNA, the CDR3 is TGTGCCAGCAGACTAGCGGGAGCGTCGGATGAGCAGTTCTTC.

CDR3 DNA: TGTGCCAGCAGCGAGAGACAGTCCCACTCCTATAATTCACCCCTCCACTTT. It encodes CASSERQSHSYNSPLHF. The chain combines TRBV5-6 with TRBJ1-6; weak D call: TRBD1 (5 bases). The V end was cut by 4 bases, the J end by 0 bases, with 14 bases between. The CDR3 is 17 amino acids. CDR1 and CDR2 from the germline V gene are SGHDT and YYEEEE.

This clonotype was seen only a few times. The chain combines TRBV19 with TRBJ2-3; either TRBD1 or TRBD2 may fit D (5 bases each). V dropped 4 bases and J dropped 6 bases, with 14 bases sitting between them. The CDR3 spans 14 residues. Germline lookup yields CDR1 LNHDA and CDR2 SQIVND (reference sequence). The CDR3 sequence: CASSTPLWGDTQYF. The DNA for the CDR3 is TGTGCCAGTAGTACCCCCCTTTGGGGGGATACGCAGTATTTT.

This clonotype came up a few times. The chain links TRBV29-1 to TRBJ2-7; D is ambiguous. Trimming took off 4 bases at V and 0 bases at J, with 10 bases between the two ends. Germline loops: CDR1 SQVTM, CDR2 ANQGSEA. This CDR3 contains 13 residues. The CDR3 loop is CSVAPYPSYEQYF. The CDR3 DNA sequence: TGCAGCGTTGCACCATATCCCTCCTACGAGCAGTACTTC.

This rearrangement joins TRBV19 to TRBJ2-3; D uncertain. There are 12 residues in the CDR3. Germline V gives CDR1 LNHDA, CDR2 SQIVND (reference sequence). V was shortened by 3 bases and J by 2 bases, with 3 bases between the two germline ends. CDR3: CASSIVTDTQYF. The CDR3 nucleotides read TGTGCCAGTAGTATTGTCACAGATACGCAGTATTTT.

V gene TRBV6-1 combines with J gene TRBJ2-7; TRBD1 is a possible D gene (7 bases). The germline gives CDR1 MNHNS, CDR2 SASEGT. There are 14 residues in the CDR3. V shed 5 bases and J shed 0 bases, with 11 bases lying between them. The CDR3 here is CASSQGGNSYEQYF. The CDR3 DNA sequence: TGTGCCAGCAGTCAGGGGGGCAACTCCTACGAGCAGTACTTC.

This chain links TRBV5-1 with TRBJ2-2; D is unclear. The germline V gene has CDR1 SGHRS and CDR2 YFSETQ. The V and J ends lost 3 bases and 1 base respectively, with 13 bases between them. There are 16 residues in the CDR3. The CDR3 DNA follows: TGCGCCAGCAGCTCCACCCCGAGTGGGAACACCGGGGAGCTGTTTTTT. This encodes CASSSTPSGNTGELFF.

This clonotype was recorded many times. The chain is built from TRBV5-6 and TRBJ2-5; the match to TRBD1 covers 7 bases. CDR3 length equals 14 residues. Trimming at V came to 1 base and at J to 4 bases, leaving 4 bases not matched to a gene. Germline-derived CDR1 and CDR2 are SGHDT and YYEEEE. CDR3 region: CASSLFNRGETQYF. DNA for the CDR3: TGTGCCAGCAGCTTGTTTAACAGGGGAGAGACCCAGTACTTC.

The V gene is TRBV14, the J gene TRBJ2-7, with D unresolved. Gene TRBJ2-5 matches the end of the DNA better, so the J call may be wrong. The CDR3 is 15 residues long. Germline CDR1 SGHDN, CDR2 FVKESK. The CDR3 region is CASSQDLVPHETQYF. CDR3 bases: TGTGCCAGCAGCCAAGATCTGGTGCCCCACGAGACCCAGTACTTC.